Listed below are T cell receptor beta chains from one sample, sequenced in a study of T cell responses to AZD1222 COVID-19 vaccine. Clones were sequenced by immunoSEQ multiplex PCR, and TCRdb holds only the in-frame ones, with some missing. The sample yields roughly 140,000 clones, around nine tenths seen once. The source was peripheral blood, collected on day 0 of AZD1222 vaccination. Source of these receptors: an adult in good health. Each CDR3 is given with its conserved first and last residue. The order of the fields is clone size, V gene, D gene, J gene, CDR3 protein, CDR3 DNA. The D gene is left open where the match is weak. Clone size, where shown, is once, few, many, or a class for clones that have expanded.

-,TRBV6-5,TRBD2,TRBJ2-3,CATLWGGTDTQYF,TGTGCCACACTCTGGGGGGGGACAGATACGCAGTATTTT
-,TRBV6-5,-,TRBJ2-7,CASSQVVNEQYF,TGTGCCAGCAGTCAGGTTGTCAACGAGCAGTACTTC
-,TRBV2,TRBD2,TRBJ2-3,CASLGLAGWTGTDTQYF,TGTGCCAGCTTAGGACTAGCGGGATGGACAGGCACAGATACGCAGTATTTT
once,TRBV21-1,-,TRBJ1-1,CASSKEVGGATEAFF,TGTGCCAGCAGCAAAGAGGTCGGGGGCGCCACTGAAGCTTTCTTT
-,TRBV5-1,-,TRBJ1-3,CASSQTRGLSGNTIYF,TGCGCCAGCAGCCAAACACGGGGGCTCTCTGGAAACACCATATATTTT
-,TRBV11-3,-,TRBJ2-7,CASSYGLHYEQYF,TGTGCCAGCAGCTACGGACTGCACTACGAGCAGTACTTC
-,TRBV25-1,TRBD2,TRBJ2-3,CASSEAGGVTDTQYF,TGTGCCAGCAGTGAAGCGGGAGGGGTCACAGATACGCAGTATTTT
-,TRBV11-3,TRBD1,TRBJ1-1,CASSLGTGGEAFF,TGTGCCAGCAGCTTAGGGACAGGCGGTGAAGCTTTCTTT
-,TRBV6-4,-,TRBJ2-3,CASSDQSSGTPTPDTQYF,TGTGCCAGCAGTGACCAATCATCCGGGACTCCCACCCCAGATACGCAGTATTTT
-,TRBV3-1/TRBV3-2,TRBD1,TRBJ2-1,CASSSGDRYNEQFF,TGTGCCAGCAGCTCCGGGGACAGATACAATGAGCAGTTCTTC
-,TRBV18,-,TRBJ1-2,CASSPNRPQPYGYTF,TGTGCCAGCTCACCAAATCGACCGCAGCCCTATGGCTACACCTTC
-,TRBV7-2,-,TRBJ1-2,CASSLGGADSNYGYTF,TGTGCCAGCAGCTTAGGGGGGGCAGATAGTAACTATGGCTACACCTTC
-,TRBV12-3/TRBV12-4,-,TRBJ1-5,CASSPGSNQPQHF,TGTGCCAGCAGTCCGGGTAGCAATCAGCCCCAGCATTTT
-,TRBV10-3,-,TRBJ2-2,CAISESLAGEELFF,TGTGCCATCAGTGAGTCCCTAGCAGGCGAGGAGCTGTTTTTT
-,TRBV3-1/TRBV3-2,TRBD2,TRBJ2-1,CASSQDQRGGSYNEQFF,TGTGCCAGCAGCCAAGATCAGCGGGGTGGCTCCTACAATGAGCAGTTCTTC
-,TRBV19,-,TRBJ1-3,CASRPGRAGNTIYF,TGTGCCAGTAGACCGGGCAGGGCTGGAAACACCATATATTTT
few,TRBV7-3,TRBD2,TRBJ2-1,CASSPGLAGDNEQFF,TGTGCCAGCAGCCCTGGACTAGCGGGAGACAATGAGCAGTTCTTC
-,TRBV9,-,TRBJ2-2,CASSVISLSGTGGPGELFF,TGTGCCAGCAGCGTAATTTCTCTGTCGGGAACCGGGGGGCCCGGGGAGCTGTTTTTT
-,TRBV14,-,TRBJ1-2,CASSQEIGQTNYGYTF,TGTGCCAGCAGCCAAGAGATTGGACAGACTAACTATGGCTACACCTTC
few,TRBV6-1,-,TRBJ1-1,CASSDLGPNTEAFF,TGTGCCAGCAGTGACCTGGGTCCGAACACTGAAGCTTTCTTT